The next 7 T cell receptor beta chains were all read from a single sample in a study of blood T cells in healthy people across ages. A second about 7 to 12 cycle PCR used barcoded and J-beta primers. TCRdb re-called the 5' RACE reads through MiXCR, storing one row per CDR3 protein. The table records around 1,000,000 distinct CDR3 sequences, 35% to 40% of them present only once. What was sequenced was blood. The origin of the receptors is a man between 18 and 35 years old in good health.

Details on this clonotype: Since a much larger clone is just one base distant, this may be a read error. This chain links TRBV4-2 with TRBJ2-1; unclear D gene. This CDR3 has 15 residues. Germline loops: CDR1 LGHNA, CDR2 YNFKEQ. CDR3 DNA sequence: TGTGCCAGCAGCCAAGTGCAGGACCGCTACAATGGGCAGTTCTTC. This encodes CASSQVQDRYNGQFF.

Concerning this clonotype: Compared with germline, one end of the junction differs, possibly owing to a read error. The chain couples TRBV11-2 to TRBJ2-3; perhaps TRBD2 as D (5 bases). CDR3 length: 16 residues. CDR1 SGHAT and CDR2 FQNNGV come from the germline V gene. Written as DNA, the CDR3 is TGTACCAGCAGCCCCTTTGCTTCGGGGTCCGGAGATACACAGTATTTT. As protein: CTSSPFASGSGDTQYF.

This clonotype was counted a few times. V gene TRBV7-2 combines with J gene TRBJ2-5; D is unclear. The CDR3 runs to 15 residues. V was pared by 1 base and J by 5 bases, with 14 bases between. Germline loops: CDR1 SGHTA, CDR2 FQGNSA. The CDR3 nucleotides are TGTGCCAGCAGCTTAGTTGCGGTGATCCTGGAGACCCAGTACTTC. As protein: CASSLVAVILETQYF.

This clonotype has only a few counts. The rearrangement uses TRBV6-5 and TRBJ2-7; D possibly corresponds to TRBD1 (6 bases). Germline V gene data show CDR1 as MNHEY and CDR2 as SVGAGI. There are 18 residues in the CDR3. V dropped 1 base and J dropped 1 base, with 20 bases sitting between them. The chain's CDR3 is CASSYFEPGRTESYEQYF. The CDR3 DNA reads as TGTGCCAGCAGTTACTTTGAACCCGGCCGGACAGAGTCCTACGAGCAGTACTTC.

The V and J genes are TRBV12-5 and TRBJ2-3; possibly TRBD2 for D (8 bases). Between the trimmed V and J ends, which lost 1 base and 6 bases, there was a span of 14 bases. The CDR3 runs 15 residues. Germline V gene lookup returns CDR1 LGHNT and CDR2 FRNRAP. CDR3 sequence (DNA): TGTGCTAGTGGTTTGGGTCGGGGGGGACAGGATACGCAGTATTTT. Protein: CASGLGRGGQDTQYF.

This clonotype has a handful of counts. The chain couples TRBV20-1 to TRBJ1-5, with 10 nucleotides matching TRBD1. Germline V lookup: CDR1 DFQATT, CDR2 SNEGSKA (reference sequence). The V and J ends lost 5 bases and 4 bases, in that order; junction bases with no gene match: 2. The CDR3 has 13 residues. CDR3 coding DNA: TGCAGTGCTGGGACAGGGGCTAATCAGCCCCAGCATTTT. It codes for CSAGTGANQPQHF.

This clonotype occurred a few times. The chain carries TRBV12-3 or TRBV12-4 and TRBJ2-5; tentatively, D is TRBD2 (5 bases). The last part of the DNA fits TRBJ2-1 better; the J call may be wrong. The CDR3 length is 12 residues. The CDR3 DNA reads as TGTGCCAGCAGTCGGGAACAAGAGACCCAGTTCTTC. Translation: CASSREQETQFF.